This T cell receptor (beta chain) is drawn from a study of early T cells in non-severe SARS-CoV-2 infection. This clonotype is termed medium-sized. Each single cDNA molecule received a unique molecular identifier. Via MiXCR, TCRdb re-called the 5' RACE reads, giving one row per CDR3 protein. This repertoire shows over 25,000 distinct CDR3 sequences, approximately 6% found once; its top ten account for more than 4.5%. The material sequenced was whole blood. This clonotype originated in an adult who was a healthcare worker with PCR-confirmed SARS-CoV-2 infection or an uninfected control (not recorded which).

The DNA for the CDR3 is TGCGCCAGCAACACACTAGCGGGGCGGGCAGATACGCAGTATTTT. Amino acids: CASNTLAGRADTQYF. The chain links TRBV4-3 to TRBJ2-3; 10 bases are shared with TRBD2. CDR1 and CDR2 from the germline V gene are LGHNA and YSLEER. The CDR3 covers 15 residues. Trimming at V came to 7 bases and at J to 4 bases, leaving 8 bases not matched to a gene.